Listed below are T cell receptor beta chains from one sample, sequenced in a study of T cells in tumors after PD-1 blockade. Clones were sequenced by immunoSEQ multiplex PCR, and TCRdb holds only the in-frame ones, with some missing. The sample contains 5,500 to 6,500 clones, roughly 80% of which appear only once. The source was PBMCs, collected after anti-PD-1 therapy. All receptors derive from a human donor with advanced basal cell or squamous cell carcinoma (not recorded which). The CDR3 runs from the conserved cysteine through the conserved F or W. The D gene is left open where the match is weak. A row's size may be missing; if present it is once, few, many or a size class.

cdr3_nt cdr3_aa d_call v_call clone_size j_call
TGTGCCACTGCACACGGGACAGCTTCTTACGAGCAGTACTTC CATAHGTASYEQYF TRBD1 TRBV19 . TRBJ2-7
TGTGCCAGCAGTTACTCGAGGACAGGGCTTCATCTCTACGAGCAGTACTTC CASSYSRTGLHLYEQYF TRBD1 TRBV6-2/TRBV6-3 . TRBJ2-7
TGTGCCAGTATCCCGGGACACCTGAACACTGAAGCTTTCTTT CASIPGHLNTEAFF . TRBV19 medium-sized TRBJ1-1
TGTGCCAGCAGCTTGGATCCGCGGATTTATGCTTCACCCCTCCACTTT CASSLDPRIYASPLHF . TRBV5-5 . TRBJ1-6
TGTGCCAGCAGCTCCCGACAGGGGTTGTCCTACGAGCAGTACTTC CASSSRQGLSYEQYF TRBD1 TRBV7-6 few TRBJ2-7
TGTGCCAGTAGAAGGGGGCTGGGGGGGGCGAACACCGGGGAGCTGTTTTTT CASRRGLGGANTGELFF . TRBV19 once TRBJ2-2
TGCGCCAGCAGGCCCACCGGACTAGCGGGGGGGCGCTACAATGAGCAGTTCTTC CASRPTGLAGGRYNEQFF TRBD2 TRBV5-1 . TRBJ2-1
TGTGCCTGGAACACGGGACTTCAAGAGACCCAGTACTTC CAWNTGLQETQYF . TRBV30 . TRBJ2-5
TGCGCCAGCAGCCAAGAAGGCCCCCGGGGGGGCAGCACAGATACGCAGTATTTT CASSQEGPRGGSTDTQYF TRBD2 TRBV4-1 . TRBJ2-3
TGTGCCAGCAGCTTCGCGTCGCGCACAGATACGCAGTATTTT CASSFASRTDTQYF . TRBV7-9 . TRBJ2-3
TGTGCCAGCAGTTTCCAGGGCAACAGTGAAAAACTGTTTTTT CASSFQGNSEKLFF . TRBV28 . TRBJ1-4
TGCGCCAGCAGCCAAACCCCCAGGGAAGAGACCCAGTACTTC CASSQTPREETQYF . TRBV4-1 . TRBJ2-5
TGTGCCAGCAGTCACCCGAGGGGGGGGCATAGCAATCAGCCCCAGCATTTT CASSHPRGGHSNQPQHF . TRBV6-2/TRBV6-3 . TRBJ1-5
TGTGCCAGCAGCTTGGACCCTCGAAGGGTGGGCTACACCTTC CASSLDPRRVGYTF . TRBV28 . TRBJ1-2
TGTGCCTGGAGCGCCAGAACAGGAGCGCTTGGGCAGTACTTC CAWSARTGALGQYF . TRBV30 . TRBJ2-7
TGTGCCAGCAGGCCGACAGGGTCGCGGGAAAAACTGTTTTTT CASRPTGSREKLFF TRBD1 TRBV28 . TRBJ1-4
TGTGCCAGCAGTTACTCATCGGGGGCGAAGGGCTACACCTTC CASSYSSGAKGYTF . TRBV6-5 . TRBJ1-2
TGTGCCAGCAGCTCCGGGCAACAGGGGGCCGGGGGATCCTACAATGAGCAGTTCTTC CASSSGQQGAGGSYNEQFF TRBD1 TRBV11-3 . TRBJ2-1
TGCGCCAGCAGCTTGGATTTGCAGACCCAGTACTTC CASSLDLQTQYF . TRBV5-1 . TRBJ2-5
TGTGCCAGCAGTCGAAGACTAGCGGGGGGGCGTTTGGGGACCCAGTACTTC CASSRRLAGGRLGTQYF TRBD2 TRBV6-6 . TRBJ2-5
TGTGCCAGCAGCCCGGGACCCGGGGTGGGCACAGATACGCAGTATTTT CASSPGPGVGTDTQYF . TRBV5-4 . TRBJ2-3
TGTGCCAGTAAGGCTACAGGGAGCACAGATACGCAGTATTTT CASKATGSTDTQYF . TRBV19 . TRBJ2-3